This T cell receptor (beta chain) was captured in a study of T cell changes during pregnancy in multiple sclerosis. Only in-frame clones appear in the TCRdb table, and some are missing; sequencing was by immunoSEQ multiplex PCR. The data show tens of thousands of clones, around 90% seen once. This receptor was identified in a female donor with multiple sclerosis, enrolled in a pregnancy study. Specimen: CD4+ T cells from peripheral blood mononuclear cells, collected before pregnancy.

The CDR3 bases are TGTGCCAGCAGCTTGCCGGGACAGGGGAACACCGGGGAGCTGTTTTTT. Its translation is CASSLPGQGNTGELFF. The V gene is TRBV11-3, the J gene TRBJ2-2, with 9 bases identical to TRBD1. With 3 bases clipped from V and 1 base from J, the junction kept 3 bases outside the gene matches. The CDR3 has 16 residues. Germline-derived CDR1 and CDR2 are SGHNT and YENEEA.